These T cell receptor beta chains were read from a single sample in a study of T cells in Graves' hyperthyroidism and ophthalmopathy. TCRdb independently ran MiXCR on the multiplex PCR reads; one entry per CDR3 protein. The sample holds around 560,000 distinct CDR3 sequences, 15% to 20% seen once. The material sequenced was blood. These receptors were taken from a woman younger than 35 with Graves' hyperthyroidism. Each CDR3 is given with its conserved first and last residue. D genes are given only for firm matches. Rows give clone size only sometimes, using once, few, many, or a class for an expanded clone.

cdr3_aa cdr3_nt v_call clone_size d_call j_call
CASSLSQGPNSPLHF TGTGCCAGCAGTTTAAGCCAGGGGCCAAATTCACCCCTCCACTTT TRBV12-3/TRBV12-4 few NA TRBJ1-6
CASSRTGEANYGYTF TGTGCCAGCAGTCGAACAGGGGAAGCTAACTATGGCTACACCTTC TRBV12-3/TRBV12-4 NA TRBD1 TRBJ1-2
CASSQPPTGRMNSPLHF TGTGCCAGCAGCCAACCCCCAACAGGACGGATGAATTCACCCCTCCACTTT TRBV3-1 many NA TRBJ1-6
CASSPTRTGGDEQFF TGTGCCAGCAGCCCTACCAGGACAGGGGGTGATGAGCAGTTCTTC TRBV7-8 NA TRBD1 TRBJ2-1
CASSHDRITDTQYF TGTGCCAGCAGCCACGACAGGATCACAGATACGCAGTATTTT TRBV4-2 NA NA TRBJ2-3
CAISESGAYYEQYF TGTGCCATCAGTGAGTCGGGGGCCTACTACGAGCAGTACTTC TRBV10-3 many NA TRBJ2-7
CASSEQVLGNQPQHF TGTGCCAGCAGTGAACAGGTCCTGGGCAATCAGCCCCAGCATTTT TRBV2 few NA TRBJ1-5
CASTQSSGNTIYF TGTGCCAGCACCCAGAGCTCTGGAAACACCATATATTTT TRBV2 many NA TRBJ1-3
CSVGQLTEAFF TGCAGCGTGGGACAGCTCACTGAAGCTTTCTTT TRBV29-1 NA TRBD1 TRBJ1-1
CSARDPTRLAAYNEQFF TGCAGTGCTAGAGATCCCACCCGGCTAGCGGCCTACAATGAGCAGTTCTTC TRBV20-1 many TRBD2 TRBJ2-1
CASSLGATVSGEQYF TGTGCCAGCAGTTTAGGAGCGACCGTGTCTGGCGAGCAGTACTTC TRBV6-2/TRBV6-3 NA NA TRBJ2-7
CAWSDRVREKLFF TGTGCCTGGAGTGACAGGGTACGGGAAAAACTGTTTTTT TRBV30 NA NA TRBJ1-4
CASRPGTLNQPQHF TGTGCCAGCAGGCCCGGGACCCTTAATCAGCCCCAGCATTTT TRBV28 few NA TRBJ1-5
CAITVGNNEQFF TGTGCCATCACGGTCGGCAACAATGAGCAGTTCTTC TRBV10-3 few NA TRBJ2-1
CSATHTGGWVTEAFF TGCAGTGCTACACATACGGGAGGGTGGGTCACTGAAGCTTTCTTT TRBV20-1 many NA TRBJ1-1
CASSQDEYQPQHF TGTGCCAGCAGCCAAGATGAATATCAGCCCCAGCATTTT TRBV11-2 once NA TRBJ1-5
CASSPELSSGANVLTF TGTGCCAGCAGCCCCGAGCTAAGCTCTGGGGCCAACGTCCTGACTTTC TRBV7-2 few NA TRBJ2-6
CASSLGIFNSNQPQHF TGTGCCAGTTCGCTTGGGATATTTAATAGCAATCAGCCCCAGCATTTT TRBV19 few NA TRBJ1-5
CAISPRDGSTPQETQYF TGTGCCATCAGTCCCCGGGATGGCTCTACTCCGCAAGAGACCCAGTACTTC TRBV10-3 few NA TRBJ2-5
CSVQLAREQFF TGCAGCGTTCAACTCGCCCGAGAGCAGTTCTTC TRBV29-1 NA NA TRBJ2-1
CASSSPFGTGGTDTQYF TGTGCCAGCAGTTCTCCCTTCGGGACGGGAGGGACAGATACGCAGTATTTT TRBV12-3/TRBV12-4 many TRBD2 TRBJ2-3
CASSSGQGQETQYF TGTGCCAGCAGTTCCGGACAGGGACAAGAGACCCAGTACTTC TRBV28 many TRBD1 TRBJ2-5
CASSKGLWNSPLHF TGTGCCAGCAGCAAGGGACTCTGGAATTCACCCCTCCACTTT TRBV12-3/TRBV12-4 few NA TRBJ1-6
CASRPQGALWNGYTF TGTGCCAGCAGACCTCAGGGGGCGCTATGGAACGGCTACACCTTC TRBV7-9 NA TRBD1 TRBJ1-2
CASSLRTVRSEQYF TGTGCCAGCAGCCTCAGGACAGTTAGGAGCGAGCAGTACTTC TRBV3-1 few NA TRBJ2-7
CASSGLAGEQFF TGTGCCAGCAGTGGACTAGCGGGAGAGCAGTTCTTC TRBV6-1 NA TRBD2 TRBJ2-1
CAFVGGDGYTF TGTGCTTTCGTGGGGGGCGACGGCTACACCTTC TRBV25-1 NA NA TRBJ1-2
CASSLGDRATGELFF TGTGCCAGCAGCTTAGGGGACAGAGCCACCGGGGAGCTGTTTTTT TRBV7-9 NA TRBD1 TRBJ2-2
CASSLARTSGVVSYEQYF TGTGCCAGCAGTTTAGCCCGGACTAGCGGGGTCGTATCCTACGAGCAGTACTTC TRBV7-2 NA TRBD2 TRBJ2-7
CAGDRGTGELFF TGTGCCGGGGACAGGGGCACCGGGGAGCTGTTTTTT TRBV30 few TRBD1 TRBJ2-2
CASSHREGYEQYF TGTGCCAGCAGCCACAGGGAAGGGTACGAGCAGTACTTC TRBV3-1 many NA TRBJ2-7
CASSWQGGQETQYF TGTGCCAGCAGTTGGCAGGGGGGGCAAGAGACCCAGTACTTC TRBV12-3/TRBV12-4 many NA TRBJ2-5
CASSAAGGSGETQYF TGTGCCAGCAGCGCTGCAGGGGGCTCGGGGGAGACCCAGTACTTC TRBV7-3 NA TRBD1 TRBJ2-5
CASSAPGRGGANVLTF TGTGCCAGCAGTGCCCCGGGGCGAGGTGGGGCCAACGTCCTGACTTTC TRBV25-1 many NA TRBJ2-6
CATSDGDRVQHF TGTGCCACCAGTGATGGGGACAGGGTCCAGCATTTT TRBV24-1 many TRBD1 TRBJ1-5
CASRPTGGIQPQHF TGTGCCAGCAGGCCGACAGGGGGTATTCAGCCCCAGCATTTT TRBV12-3/TRBV12-4 many TRBD1 TRBJ1-5
CASSLYDRNVNNSPLHF TGTGCCAGCAGTCTGTACGACAGAAACGTGAATAATTCACCCCTCCACTTT TRBV27 few NA TRBJ1-6
CASGQAPNSPLHF TGTGCCAGCGGCCAGGCCCCGAATTCACCCCTCCACTTT TRBV12-3/TRBV12-4 many NA TRBJ1-6
CASSQDFGGNNEQFF TGTGCCAGCAGCCAAGATTTTGGGGGAAATAATGAGCAGTTCTTC TRBV14 NA NA TRBJ2-1
CASSEAELAYEQYF TGTGCCAGCAGTGAGGCGGAACTTGCCTACGAGCAGTACTTC TRBV25-1 once NA TRBJ2-7
CAGRGYYSDEQYF TGTGCCGGGAGGGGGTATTATTCGGACGAGCAGTACTTC TRBV6-2/TRBV6-3 many NA TRBJ2-7
CASSQATAGGLANTGELFF TGCGCCAGCAGCCAAGCCACCGCGGGGGGGCTCGCGAACACCGGGGAGCTGTTTTTT TRBV4-3 NA TRBD2 TRBJ2-2
CSVDHNHYGYTF TGCAGCGTCGACCATAACCACTATGGCTACACCTTC TRBV29-1 NA NA TRBJ1-2
CASRTGEVRNTEAFF TGTGCCAGCAGGACAGGGGAGGTTAGGAACACTGAAGCTTTCTTT TRBV6-1 NA TRBD1 TRBJ1-1
CASSFRAGSYGENIQYF TGTGCCAGCAGTTTTCGGGCAGGGAGCTATGGGGAAAACATTCAGTACTTC TRBV12-3/TRBV12-4 NA NA TRBJ2-4
CSARDRRGTEAFF TGCAGTGCTAGAGATAGGCGGGGCACTGAAGCTTTCTTT TRBV20-1 NA NA TRBJ1-1
CAISESGGGVNTEQYF TGTGCCATCAGTGAGTCGGGCGGGGGGGTAAATACGGAGCAGTACTTC TRBV10-3 few TRBD2 TRBJ2-7
CASSEWEASSTDTQYF TGTGCCAGCAGTGAATGGGAGGCTTCTAGCACAGATACGCAGTATTTT TRBV6-1 many NA TRBJ2-3
CAWSETRSAGRLYEQYF TGTGCCTGGAGTGAGACTCGATCCGCGGGGAGGCTATACGAGCAGTACTTC TRBV30 NA NA TRBJ2-7
CASSAIELDGYTF TGTGCCAGTAGTGCCATAGAATTGGACGGCTACACCTTC TRBV19 few NA TRBJ1-2
CASTSWGNTEAFF TGTGCCAGCACCTCGTGGGGTAACACTGAAGCTTTCTTT TRBV7-8 many NA TRBJ1-1
CASGGDLSTQPQHF TGTGCTAGTGGTGGGGACCTATCAACCCAGCCCCAGCATTTT TRBV12-5 NA NA TRBJ1-5
CASSYGRIGNTIYF TGTGCCAGCAGTTACGGCAGGATCGGGAACACCATATATTTT TRBV6-5 NA NA TRBJ1-3
CATSILVIGTDTQYF TGTGCCACCAGCATCTTAGTTATCGGCACAGATACGCAGTATTTT TRBV15 many NA TRBJ2-3
CASSLQTVSSGANVLTF TGTGCCAGCAGCCTACAGACGGTGTCCTCTGGGGCCAACGTCCTGACTTTC TRBV7-2 NA NA TRBJ2-6
CASSAPRRTGARNEQFF TGTGCCAGCAGTGCTCCGAGGAGGACAGGGGCCCGCAATGAGCAGTTCTTC TRBV6-2/TRBV6-3 few TRBD1 TRBJ2-1